Listed here are 20 T cell receptor beta chains from one sample, sequenced in a study of T cells in localized non-small cell lung cancer. Repertoires were generated with immunoSEQ multiplex PCR, while TCRdb's copy carries only in-frame clones and drops some. This table has 30,000 or so clones, 92% appearing once. This sample comprised peripheral blood, obtained before any cancer treatment. All receptors come from a female donor aged 60 or older with stage I lung adenocarcinoma.

This clone was counted once. The V gene is TRBV5-1, the J gene TRBJ1-3; perhaps TRBD1 as D (5 bases). CDR3 length: 12 residues. With 2 bases removed from V and 7 bases from J, the gap between germline ends came to 7 bases. Germline V gives CDR1 SGHRS, CDR2 YFSETQ. This CDR3 is CASSFGDNTIYF. CDR3 sequence (DNA): TGCGCCAGCAGCTTCGGGGACAACACCATATATTTT.

This chain links TRBV6-1 with TRBJ1-2, with D unclear. Per the germline V gene, CDR1 is MNHNS and CDR2 is SASEGT. The V end lost 11 bases, the J end lost 14 bases, and 24 bases lay between the germline ends. This CDR3 has 12 residues. CDR3 bases: TGTGCCGGTGGGTCAGGCGCCTCGAAGAAAACCTTC. Its translation is CAGGSGASKKTF.

The chain uses TRBV27 and TRBJ2-5, with a possible D match to TRBD1 (6 bases). V shed 6 bases and J shed 1 base, with 18 bases lying between them. This CDR3 region has 16 residues. CDR1 MNHEY and CDR2 SMNVEV come from the germline V gene (reference sequence). The CDR3 region has the DNA TGTGCCAGCAGCCCGACTTCCAGGGGTCTCCAAGAGACCCAGTACTTC. Amino acids: CASSPTSRGLQETQYF.

The rearrangement joins TRBV9 to TRBJ1-3; D is perhaps TRBD1 (6 bases). Between the trimmed V and J ends, which lost 2 bases and 0 bases, there was a span of 21 bases. CDR1 is SGDLS, CDR2 YYNGEE, per germline. The CDR3 extends over 19 amino acids. Here the CDR3 reads CASSVDLKDSHPSGNTIYF. CDR3 in DNA: TGTGCCAGCAGCGTGGATCTGAAGGACAGCCACCCCTCTGGAAACACCATATATTTT.

The chain recombines TRBV5-1 with TRBJ2-7, with a weak D call TRBD2 (6 bases). Trimming took off 0 bases at V and 6 bases at J, with 10 bases between the two ends. The CDR3 covers 13 residues. Germline V gene data show CDR1 as SGHRS and CDR2 as YFSETQ. CDR3 protein: CASSLGGGAEQYF. CDR3 bases: TGCGCCAGCAGCTTGGGGGGCGGGGCCGAGCAGTACTTC.

The chain carries TRBV18 and TRBJ2-2; 13 bases are a match to TRBD2. The junction had 2 bases not matched to a gene; V was cut back by 4 bases and J by 0 bases. Per the germline V gene, CDR1 is KGHSH and CDR2 is LQKENI. This CDR3 region has 17 residues. DNA of the CDR3: TGTGCCAGCTCACGGACTAGCGGGGGAGCGAACACCGGGGAGCTGTTTTTT. It codes for CASSRTSGGANTGELFF. Full variable domain (remainder filled in from reference TRBV18 and TRBJ2-2): NAGVMQNPRHLVRRRGQEARLRCSPMKGHSHVYWYRQLPEEGLKFMVYLQKENIIDESGMPKERFSAEFPKEGPSILRIQQVVRGDSAAYFCASSRTSGGANTGELFFGEGSRLTVL.

The chain uses TRBV19 and TRBJ1-5, with a tentative D call TRBD1 (5 bases). The germline V and J ends were trimmed by 3 bases and 5 bases, with 11 bases remaining between them. The germline V gene has CDR1 LNHDA and CDR2 SQIVND (reference sequence). This CDR3 contains 14 residues. The CDR3 DNA reads TGTGCCAGTAGTATGAGGGGAGGGGATCAGCCCCAGCATTTT. This sequence encodes CASSMRGGDQPQHF.

The V gene is TRBV7-2, the J gene TRBJ2-3; D may match TRBD1 or TRBD2 (5 bases each). The ends were cut back, 6 bases at V and 0 bases at J, with 16 bases in the middle. The CDR3 extends over 16 amino acids. Germline V lookup: CDR1 SGHTA, CDR2 FQGNSA. The CDR3 reads CASSEGKGASTDTQYF. CDR3 bases: TGTGCCAGCAGTGAGGGGAAGGGTGCGAGCACAGATACGCAGTATTTT.

J is TRBJ1-4 and V is TRBV11-2, with TRBD1 as a possible D gene (5 bases). The CDR3 totals 15 residues. V lost 0 bases to trimming and J lost 7 bases, with 12 bases between them. Germline CDR1 reads SGHAT; CDR2 reads FQNNGV. The CDR3, as DNA: TGTGCCAGCAGCTTAGAGGGGGGTAGGGGTGAAAAACTGTTTTTT. Translation gives CASSLEGGRGEKLFF.

The chain joins TRBV7-2 to TRBJ1-1, with 10 bases fitting TRBD1. CDR1 and CDR2 from the germline V gene are SGHTA and FQGNSA. J lost 8 bases, V lost 5 bases, and 2 bases had no gene match. This CDR3 has 12 amino acids. The CDR3 DNA follows: TGTGCCAGCAGCCCGGACAGGGGGGAAGCTTTCTTT. It yields the protein CASSPDRGEAFF.

The V and J genes are TRBV5-1 and TRBJ1-3; D gene ambiguous. The length of the CDR3 is 14 residues. The ends were cut back, 6 bases at V and 0 bases at J, with 10 bases in the middle. The germline gives CDR1 SGHRS, CDR2 YFSETQ. The CDR3 DNA follows: TGCGCCAGCAAACCTATGGACTCTGGAAACACCATATATTTT. Its translation: CASKPMDSGNTIYF.

The chain's CDR3 is CASSTTGQGPVRWQFF. CDR3 in DNA: TGTGCCAGCTCAACGACGGGACAGGGACCGGTAAGGTGGCAGTTCTTC. The chain couples TRBV18 to TRBJ2-1; 9 bases match TRBD1. Per the germline V gene, CDR1 is KGHSH and CDR2 is LQKENI. The CDR3 has 16 residues. Trimming removed 5 bases from V and 12 bases from J; junction bases left unmatched: 17.

The chain joins TRBV19 to TRBJ1-1; D is possibly TRBD1 (5 bases). This CDR3 has 15 residues. The V gene lost 3 bases and the J gene lost 0 bases, with 11 bases spanning the gap. Germline CDR1 is LNHDA and CDR2 is SQIVND (reference sequence). The CDR3 DNA reads TGTGCCAGTAGTATTCAACGGGGCATGAACACTGAAGCTTTCTTT. It codes for CASSIQRGMNTEAFF.

The table lists this clone with a count of one. The rearrangement links TRBV5-4 to TRBJ1-1; D might be TRBD1 (5 bases). CDR3 length equals 15 residues. Germline CDR1 SGHNT, CDR2 YYREEE (reference sequence). Trimming shortened V by 4 bases and J by 4 bases, and 17 bases separated the two germline ends. The CDR3 DNA reads as TGTGCCAGCAGCCAGCCTTTAGGGGAGGGCACTGAAGCTTTCTTT. This encodes CASSQPLGEGTEAFF. Filled out from reference TRBV5-4 and TRBJ1-1, the complete variable domain reads ETGVTQSPTHLIKTRGQQVTLRCSSQSGHNTVSWYQQALGQGPQFIFQYYREEENGRGNFPPRFSGLQFPNYSSELNVNALELDDSALYLCASSQPLGEGTEAFFGQGTRLTVV.

V gene TRBV18 combines with J gene TRBJ2-7; D is unresolved. The ends were cut back, 3 bases at V and 5 bases at J, with 14 bases in the middle. The CDR3 is 14 residues long. Per germline, CDR1 KGHSH and CDR2 LQKENI. CDR3 DNA sequence: TGTGCCAGCTCACCTCTGCAGGTTCAAGACGAGCAGTACTTC. Translation: CASSPLQVQDEQYF.

CDR3 loop: CASSFGLAGGQWHTGELFF. The CDR3 nucleotides read TGTGCCAGCAGCTTCGGACTAGCGGGGGGGCAATGGCACACCGGGGAGCTGTTTTTT. The rearrangement joins TRBV7-2 to TRBJ2-2; the match to TRBD2 covers 15 bases. With V trimmed by 3 bases and J by 3 bases, 8 bases remained unmatched. The CDR3 is 19 amino acids. Germline-derived CDR1 and CDR2 are SGHTA and FQGNSA.

The rearrangement uses TRBV5-1 and TRBJ2-1; D might be TRBD1 (6 bases). Germline values: CDR1 SGHRS, CDR2 YFSETQ. Trimming shortened V by 0 bases and J by 4 bases, and 11 bases separated the two germline ends. The CDR3 has 15 amino acids. The CDR3 here is CASSLDGTLYNEQFF. The CDR3 DNA reads TGCGCCAGCAGCTTGGACGGGACACTTTACAATGAGCAGTTCTTC.

In this sample, this clone turned up once. This chain connects TRBV7-9 to TRBJ1-4, with 12 bases identical to TRBD1. V shed 5 bases, J shed 8 bases, and the junction held 3 bases outside the gene matches. The length of the CDR3 is 14 residues. Germline values: CDR1 SEHNR, CDR2 FQNEAQ (reference sequence). Here the CDR3 reads CASSGDRGREKLFF. DNA of the CDR3: TGTGCCAGCAGCGGGGACAGGGGGCGAGAAAAACTGTTTTTT.

The gene calls are TRBV5-6 and TRBJ2-5; D could derive from TRBD1 or TRBD2 (5 bases each). The CDR3 loop spans 15 amino acids. V lost 4 bases, J lost 5 bases, and 18 bases lay in between. CDR1 is SGHDT and CDR2 is YYEEEE in the germline V gene. DNA for the CDR3: TGTGCCAGCAGCCCGTCAGGCAGGGACGGCGAGACCCAGTACTTC. It yields the protein CASSPSGRDGETQYF.

Written as DNA, the CDR3 is TGCGCCAGCAGCTCACGGGACCTCACTGAAGCTTTCTTT. It is translated as CASSSRDLTEAFF. The rearrangement uses TRBV5-1 and TRBJ1-1; tentative D call: TRBD1 (5 bases). Germline values: CDR1 SGHRS, CDR2 YFSETQ. The V end lost 3 bases, the J end lost 4 bases, and 10 bases lay between the germline ends. The CDR3 covers 13 residues.